A single sample is the source of the 29 T cell receptor beta chains below, sequenced in a study of OX40 agonist ivuxolimab in advanced cancers. Libraries were prepared by immunoSEQ multiplex PCR; TCRdb keeps only in-frame clonotypes and omits some of them. The table records 65,000 to 90,000 clones, around 90% of them present only once. The input for sequencing was CD4+ or CD8+ T cells sorted from blood, taken in a trial of the OX40 agonist ivuxolimab. The source of these receptors is an adult with an advanced solid tumor such as melanoma, head and neck, liver or kidney cancer.

The rearrangement joins TRBV6-4 to TRBJ2-1; 11 bases map to TRBD2. J was trimmed by 9 bases and V by 5 bases; bases with no gene match: 6. Germline V gene sequence: CDR1 MRHNA, CDR2 SNTAGT. The CDR3 totals 14 residues. DNA for the CDR3: TGTGCCAGCAGTACCCAACTAGCGGGAGCTGAGCAGTTCTTC. This sequence encodes CASSTQLAGAEQFF.

This sequence joins TRBV7-2 and TRBJ2-7; 7 bases line up with TRBD2. V dropped 1 base and J dropped 3; count of bases not matched to a gene: 6. The CDR3 length is 15 residues. Germline CDR1 reads SGHTA; CDR2 reads FQGNSA. The DNA for the CDR3 is TGTGCCAGCAGCTTAGATGGCGGGAGAGGCTACGAGCAGTACTTC. Translation: CASSLDGGRGYEQYF.

The V and J genes are TRBV14 and TRBJ2-3; no clear D gene. In germline, CDR1 is SGHDN, CDR2 FVKESK. The CDR3 totals 13 residues. Trimming removed 4 bases from V and 2 bases from J, with 7 bases in between. The CDR3 nucleotides are TGTGCCAGCAGCCCCTTTGCCACAGATACGCAGTATTTT. This gives the protein CASSPFATDTQYF.

CDR3 loop: CASSLGLAGGGYYEQYF. In nucleotides, the CDR3 is TGCGCCAGCAGCTTAGGACTAGCGGGAGGGGGGTACTACGAGCAGTACTTC. This chain connects TRBV5-1 to TRBJ2-7, with TRBD2 matching 15 bases. Germline lookup yields CDR1 SGHRS and CDR2 YFSETQ. Trimming at V came to 2 bases and at J to 3 bases, leaving 6 bases not matched to a gene. The CDR3 is 17 residues long.

The rearrangement uses TRBV28 and TRBJ1-5, with D perhaps matching TRBD1 (5 bases). Trimming removed 2 bases from V and 0 bases from J, with 14 bases in between. Germline assignment: CDR1 MDHEN and CDR2 SYDVKM. The CDR3 covers 17 residues. CDR3 loop: CASSLREDSYSNQPQHF. CDR3 nucleotides: TGTGCCAGCAGTTTACGAGAAGACAGTTATAGCAATCAGCCCCAGCATTTT. Full variable domain (missing parts from reference TRBV28 and TRBJ1-5): DVKVTQSSRYLVKRTGEKVFLECVQDMDHENMFWYRQDPGLGLRLIYFSYDVKMKEKGDIPEGYSVSREKKERFSLILESASTNQTSMYLCASSLREDSYSNQPQHFGDGTRLSIL.

The chain employs TRBV4-3 and TRBJ2-6; 7 bases line up with TRBD1. This CDR3 spans 16 amino acids. Per germline, CDR1 LGHNA and CDR2 YSLEER. With 3 bases clipped from V and 4 bases from J, the junction kept 6 bases outside the gene matches. CDR3 in DNA: TGCGCCAGCAGCCAGGAAACAGGGGTCGGGGCCAACGTCCTGACTTTC. As protein: CASSQETGVGANVLTF.

V usage is TRBV6-4 and J usage is TRBJ2-1; tentative D call: TRBD2 (6 bases). The CDR3 extends over 13 amino acids. Trimming left V 3 bases short and J 9 bases short, with 12 bases between. Germline V gives CDR1 MRHNA, CDR2 SNTAGT. In DNA, the CDR3 is TGTGCCAGCAGTGAAACTAGCCAAGGTGAGCAGTTCTTC. It is translated as CASSETSQGEQFF.

The rearrangement links TRBV19 to TRBJ2-3; D not resolved. Trimming took 5 bases from V and 12 from J, leaving 18 bases between them. The V gene's germline CDR1 is LNHDA and CDR2 SQIVND (reference sequence). This CDR3 has 13 residues. The CDR3 nucleotides are TGTGCCAGTAGTTACGCCCAGTTACAAAACCAGTATTTT. This codes for CASSYAQLQNQYF.

J is TRBJ1-1 and V is TRBV5-1; 7 bases are a match to TRBD1. Trimming took 4 bases from V and 4 from J; bases not matched to a gene: 7. The CDR3 runs 14 residues. In germline, CDR1 is SGHRS, CDR2 YFSETQ. In DNA, the CDR3 is TGCGCCAGCAGCGTGACAGGGTCCGGCACTGAAGCTTTCTTT. Encoded protein: CASSVTGSGTEAFF.

This chain connects TRBV6-1 to TRBJ2-1, with 9 positions matching TRBD2. V was pared by 6 bases and J by 8 bases, with 14 bases of the junction left unmatched. The CDR3 sequence is 16 residues long. Germline CDR1 MNHNS, CDR2 SASEGT. The DNA for the CDR3 is TGTGCCAGCAGGGAATATAGCGGGAGTTCGTTGGATGAGCAGTTCTTC. Translated, it gives CASREYSGSSLDEQFF.

V gene TRBV5-1 combines with J gene TRBJ2-5; 10 positions agree with TRBD1. V shed 4 bases and J 4 bases; nucleotides not matched to a gene: 7. The CDR3 totals 15 residues. From germline, CDR1 is SGHRS and CDR2 YFSETQ. CDR3 DNA sequence: TGCGCCAGCAGCCTGGACAGGGGGGGACGAGAGACCCAGTACTTC. Amino acids: CASSLDRGGRETQYF.

The chain employs TRBV28 and TRBJ2-3; 7 nucleotides match TRBD2. V was pared by 5 bases and J by 0 bases, with 8 bases of the junction left unmatched. This CDR3 is 16 amino acids long. Germline V gives CDR1 MDHEN, CDR2 SYDVKM. DNA of the CDR3: TGTGCCAGCAGTCCTCCCGACGGGAGGAGCACAGATACGCAGTATTTT. This gives the protein CASSPPDGRSTDTQYF.

The V and J genes are TRBV30 and TRBJ2-3; D is possibly TRBD1 (5 bases). The germline gives CDR1 GTSNPN, CDR2 SVGIG (reference sequence). This CDR3 is built from 13 residues. Trimming cost V 1 base and J 1 base, with 6 bases left between them. The CDR3 coding sequence is TGTGCCTGGAGTGAACAGGGCACAGATACGCAGTATTTT. Residues: CAWSEQGTDTQYF.

The V and J genes are TRBV5-4 and TRBJ2-6; 10 nucleotides match TRBD2. Trimming at V came to 4 bases and at J to 0 bases, leaving 10 bases not matched to a gene. Germline V gives CDR1 SGHNT, CDR2 YYREEE (reference sequence). The CDR3 sequence is 19 residues long. The CDR3 DNA sequence: TGTGCCAGCAGCGACGAAGGACTAGCGGCCAACTCTGGGGCCAACGTCCTGACTTTC. Translated, it gives CASSDEGLAANSGANVLTF. The whole variable domain, filled in from reference TRBV5-4 and TRBJ2-6, reads ETGVTQSPTHLIKTRGQQVTLRCSSQSGHNTVSWYQQALGQGPQFIFQYYREEENGRGNFPPRFSGLQFPNYSSELNVNALELDDSALYLCASSDEGLAANSGANVLTFGAGSRLTVL.

This clone was recorded a few times. V usage is TRBV30 and J usage is TRBJ2-2; D is uncertain. The CDR3 sequence is 13 residues long. In germline, CDR1 is GTSNPN, CDR2 SVGIG (reference sequence). V lost 3 bases and J lost 3, with 8 bases in between. CDR3 loop: CAWRGYYTGELFF. In DNA form, the CDR3 reads TGTGCCTGGAGGGGGTATTACACCGGGGAGCTGTTTTTT.

This rearrangement joins TRBV19 to TRBJ2-1; either TRBD1 or TRBD2 may fit D (5 bases each). The CDR3 has 14 residues. The V gene lost 4 bases and the J gene lost 10 bases, with 17 bases spanning the gap. CDR1 and CDR2 from the germline V gene are LNHDA and SQIVND (reference sequence). In nucleotides, the CDR3 is TGTGCCAGTAGTACCCGCGAGGGTAGGGGAGAGCAGTTCTTC. Its protein product is CASSTREGRGEQFF. The full variable domain, with the rest looked up from reference TRBV19 and TRBJ2-1, is DGGITQSPKYLFRKEGQNVTLSCEQNLNHDAMYWYRQDPGQGLRLIYYSQIVNDFQKGDIAEGYSVSREKKESFPLTVTSAQKNPTAFYLCASSTREGRGEQFFGPGTRLTVL.

This sequence joins TRBV5-6 and TRBJ1-4, with 9 bases that match TRBD1. The germline gives CDR1 SGHDT, CDR2 YYEEEE. This CDR3 has 13 residues. The trim removed 4 bases at V and 8 bases at J, leaving 3 bases unmatched. The CDR3 nucleotides read TGTGCCAGCAGCGGGACAGGGTACGAAAAACTGTTTTTT. Translation: CASSGTGYEKLFF.

This sequence joins TRBV19 and TRBJ2-3, with D perhaps TRBD2 (6 bases). The V end lost 7 bases, the J end lost 3 bases, and 17 bases lay between the germline ends. CDR1 and CDR2 from the germline V gene are LNHDA and SQIVND (reference sequence). This CDR3 has 15 amino acids. CDR3 in amino acids: CASTWRGGVTDTQYF. In DNA, the CDR3 is TGTGCCAGTACGTGGAGGGGTGGAGTAACAGATACGCAGTATTTT.

The J gene is TRBJ2-2, the V gene TRBV6-5; TRBD2 matches at 8 bases. Germline CDR1 MNHEY, CDR2 SVGAGI. V trimming: 8 bases; J trimming: 1 base; junction bases outside the gene matches: 6. The CDR3 contains 15 residues. CDR3 amino acids: CASSSGRLNTGELFF. The CDR3 DNA reads as TGTGCCAGCTCCAGCGGGAGATTGAACACCGGGGAGCTGTTTTTT.

The chain carries TRBV6-6 and TRBJ2-1; TRBD1 matches 8 bases. CDR1 and CDR2 (germline): MNHNY, SVGAGI (reference sequence). The CDR3 is 15 residues long. J was trimmed by 2 bases and V by 5 bases; bases with no gene match: 5. The CDR3 spells CASSQQGGPYNEQFF. The CDR3 DNA is TGTGCCAGCAGTCAACAGGGGGGTCCCTACAATGAGCAGTTCTTC.

This chain uses TRBV6-5 with TRBJ2-7; a weak D match, TRBD1 (6 bases). CDR3 length: 14 residues. Germline lookup yields CDR1 MNHEY and CDR2 SVGAGI. The germline V and J ends were trimmed by 5 bases and 6 bases, with 17 bases remaining between them. The CDR3 DNA is TGTGCCAGCAGTGCACGGACAGTTAGTGGCGAGCAGTACTTC. It is translated as CASSARTVSGEQYF.

The chain recombines TRBV5-8 with TRBJ2-6; no reliable D call. V gave up 2 bases and J gave up 0 bases, with 9 bases separating them. Per the germline V gene, CDR1 is SGHTS and CDR2 is YDEGEE. This CDR3 has 16 residues. CDR3 sequence: CASSFRTFSGANVLTF. Here the CDR3 DNA reads TGTGCCAGCAGCTTTCGGACCTTCTCTGGGGCCAACGTCCTGACTTTC.

The gene calls are TRBV19 and TRBJ1-2, with 7 bases lining up with TRBD1. The CDR3 covers 16 residues. Germline V lookup: CDR1 LNHDA, CDR2 SQIVND (reference sequence). V was pared by 3 bases and J by 2 bases, with 9 bases of the junction left unmatched. The CDR3 DNA reads TGTGCCAGTAGTATGAGGACAGGATCAACCAACTATGGCTACACCTTC. It is translated as CASSMRTGSTNYGYTF.

The table lists this clone with a count of one. This sequence joins TRBV27 and TRBJ2-7; TRBD2 matches 12 bases. In germline, CDR1 is MNHEY, CDR2 SMNVEV (reference sequence). CDR3 size: 16 residues. The V gene end was trimmed by 3 bases and the J gene end by 7 bases; junction bases not matched to a gene: 10. CDR3 residues: CASSFSWTSGMGEQYF. The CDR3 nucleotides read TGTGCCAGCAGTTTTTCCTGGACTAGCGGGATGGGGGAGCAGTACTTC.

This clone was recorded a few times. The chain links TRBV27 to TRBJ2-2; D assignment may be TRBD1 or TRBD2 (5 bases each). This CDR3 contains 15 residues. Trimming pared 6 bases from V and 6 bases from J, leaving 17 bases between. CDR1 MNHEY and CDR2 SMNVEV come from the germline V gene (reference sequence). In nucleotides, the CDR3 is TGTGCCAGCAGCCCTCCGGGACGGAAGTCCGGGGAGCTGTTTTTT. This encodes CASSPPGRKSGELFF.

The rearrangement joins TRBV2 to TRBJ2-7; TRBD1 matches 7 bases. The germline V gene encodes CDR1 SNHLY and CDR2 FYNNEI. This CDR3 has 13 residues. J lost 3 bases, V lost 7 bases, and 6 bases had no gene match. The CDR3 protein is CASKNDRVYEQYF. The CDR3 DNA reads as TGTGCCAGCAAAAACGACAGGGTCTACGAGCAGTACTTC.

This chain connects TRBV11-2 to TRBJ2-5; a possible D gene is TRBD2 (5 bases). CDR3 length equals 15 residues. Germline V CDR1 and CDR2: SGHAT, FQNNGV. V dropped 5 bases and J dropped 2 bases, with 15 bases sitting between them. CDR3 protein: CASSLLPGTQETQYF. CDR3 nucleotides: TGTGCCAGCAGCCTTCTTCCGGGAACGCAAGAGACCCAGTACTTC.

The V and J genes are TRBV10-2 and TRBJ1-2; maybe TRBD1 (5 bases). This CDR3 has 12 residues. Trimming pared 2 bases from V and 5 bases from J, leaving 6 bases between. The germline gives CDR1 WSHSY, CDR2 SAAADI. CDR3 region: CASSEGAYGYTF. The CDR3 DNA is TGCGCCAGCAGTGAGGGGGCTTATGGCTACACCTTC.

This chain links TRBV5-4 with TRBJ2-1; the match to TRBD1 covers 7 bases. CDR1 and CDR2 (germline): SGHNT, YYREEE (reference sequence). The CDR3 runs to 16 residues. The V gene end was trimmed by 6 bases and the J gene end by 5 bases; junction bases not matched to a gene: 14. The CDR3 reads CASTHSPGQRNNEQFF. CDR3 DNA: TGTGCCAGCACCCACTCCCCGGGACAGAGAAACAATGAGCAGTTCTTC.